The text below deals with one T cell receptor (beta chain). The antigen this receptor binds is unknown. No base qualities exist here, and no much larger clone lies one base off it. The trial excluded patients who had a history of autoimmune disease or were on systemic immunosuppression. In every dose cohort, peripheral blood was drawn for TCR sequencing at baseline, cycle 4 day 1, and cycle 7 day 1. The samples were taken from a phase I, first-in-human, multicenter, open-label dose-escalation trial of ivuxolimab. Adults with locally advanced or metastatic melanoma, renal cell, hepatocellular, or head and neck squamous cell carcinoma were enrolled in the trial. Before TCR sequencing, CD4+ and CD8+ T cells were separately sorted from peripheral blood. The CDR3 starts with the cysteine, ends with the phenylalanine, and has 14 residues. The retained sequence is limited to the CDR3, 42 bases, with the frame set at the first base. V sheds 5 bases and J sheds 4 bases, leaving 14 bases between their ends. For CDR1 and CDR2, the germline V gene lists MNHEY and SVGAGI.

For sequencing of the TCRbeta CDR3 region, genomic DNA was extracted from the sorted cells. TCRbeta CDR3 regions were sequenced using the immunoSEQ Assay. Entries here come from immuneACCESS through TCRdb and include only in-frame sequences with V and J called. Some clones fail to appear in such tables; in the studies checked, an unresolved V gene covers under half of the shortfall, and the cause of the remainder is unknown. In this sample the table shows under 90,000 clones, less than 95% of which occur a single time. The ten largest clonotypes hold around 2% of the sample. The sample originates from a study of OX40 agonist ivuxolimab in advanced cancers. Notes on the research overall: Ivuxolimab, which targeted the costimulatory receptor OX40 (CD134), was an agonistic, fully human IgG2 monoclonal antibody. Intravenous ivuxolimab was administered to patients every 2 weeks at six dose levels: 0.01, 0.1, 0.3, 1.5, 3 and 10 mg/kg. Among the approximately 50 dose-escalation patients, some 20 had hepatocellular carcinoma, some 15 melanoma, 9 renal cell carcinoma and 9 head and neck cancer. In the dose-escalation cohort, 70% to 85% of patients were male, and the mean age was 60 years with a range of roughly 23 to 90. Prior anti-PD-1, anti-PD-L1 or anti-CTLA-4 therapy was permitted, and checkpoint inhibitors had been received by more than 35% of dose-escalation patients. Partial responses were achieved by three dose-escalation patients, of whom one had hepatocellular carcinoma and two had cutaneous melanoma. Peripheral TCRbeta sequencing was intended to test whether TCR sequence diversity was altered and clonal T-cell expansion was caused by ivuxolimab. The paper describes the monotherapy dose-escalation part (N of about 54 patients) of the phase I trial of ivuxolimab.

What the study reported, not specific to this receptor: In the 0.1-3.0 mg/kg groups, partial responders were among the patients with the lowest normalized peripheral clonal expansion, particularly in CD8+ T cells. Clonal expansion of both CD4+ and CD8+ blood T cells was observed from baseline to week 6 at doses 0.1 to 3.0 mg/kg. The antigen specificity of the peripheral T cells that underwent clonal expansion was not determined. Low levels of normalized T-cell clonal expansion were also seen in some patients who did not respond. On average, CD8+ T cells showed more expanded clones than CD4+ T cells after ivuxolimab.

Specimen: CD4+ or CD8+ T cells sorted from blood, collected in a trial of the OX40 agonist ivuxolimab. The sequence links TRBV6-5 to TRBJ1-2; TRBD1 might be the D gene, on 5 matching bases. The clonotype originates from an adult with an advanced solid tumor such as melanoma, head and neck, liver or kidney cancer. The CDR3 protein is CASSRRGTPYGYTF. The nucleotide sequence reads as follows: TGTGCCAGCAGTCGTCGCGGGACCCCCTATGGCTACACCTTC.